The 11 T cell receptor beta chains below come from one sample, sequenced in a study of blood T cells in healthy people across ages (dated by TCRdb to the mid-2010s). Libraries came from 5' RACE. Sequencer: Illumina HiSeq 2500. The second PCR ran for about 6 to 12 cycles and used a J-beta primer mix along with a sample-barcoded 5' primer. The public reads were run again by TCRdb, first through fastp at Q25 and then through MiXCR, and only productive beta chains were kept. Each record represents a unique CDR3 protein, reported with the most common genes and DNA among its rows. In this sample the table shows 600,000 to 800,000 distinct CDR3 sequences, around 21% of which occur a single time. Roughly 3.9% of the sample is in the top ten clones. Sample: blood. The receptors stem from a man in his 70s in good health.

This clonotype occurred a few times. The rearrangement links TRBV5-1 to TRBJ2-5; 10 bases line up with TRBD1. Trimming cost V 4 bases and J 2 bases; bases outside gene matches: 11. The germline V gene encodes CDR1 SGHRS and CDR2 YFSETQ. The CDR3 covers 17 residues. This chain's CDR3 is CASSVKPGTGEQETQYF. The DNA of the CDR3 is TGCGCCAGCAGCGTAAAACCCGGGACAGGGGAGCAAGAGACCCAGTACTTC.

This clonotype was counted only a few times. The chain is built from TRBV20-1 and TRBJ2-5; 9 bases map to TRBD2. The V segment lost 0 bases and the J segment 2 bases; nucleotides outside the gene matches: 4. Germline V lookup: CDR1 DFQATT, CDR2 SNEGSKA (reference sequence). The CDR3 runs 15 residues. CDR3 DNA: TGCAGTGCTAGAGACAATAGCGGGGGACAAGAGACCCAGTACTTC. Protein product: CSARDNSGGQETQYF.

This clonotype was picked up a small number of times. This sequence joins TRBV7-2 and TRBJ2-5; D perhaps matches TRBD2 (6 bases). The V end was cut by 6 bases, the J end by 5 bases, with 13 bases between. This CDR3 is 13 amino acids long. Germline lookup yields CDR1 SGHTA and CDR2 FQGNSA. This CDR3 is CASRIPGVETQYF. CDR3 in DNA: TGTGCCAGCAGAATCCCGGGAGTGGAGACCCAGTACTTC.

This clonotype has only a few counts. The genes are TRBV6-5 and TRBJ2-1; 13 bases map to TRBD2. V shed 0 bases and J 8 bases; nucleotides not matched to a gene: 4. The germline gives CDR1 MNHEY, CDR2 SVGAGI. This CDR3 spans 16 amino acids. The DNA for the CDR3 is TGTGCCAGCAGTTACTCCGGACTAGCGGGAGAATATGAGCAGTTCTTC. Translating it yields CASSYSGLAGEYEQFF.

This clonotype was observed a few times. This rearrangement joins TRBV10-3 to TRBJ2-7, with 10 bases identical to TRBD1. The germline gives CDR1 ENHRY, CDR2 SYGVKD. The CDR3 spans 15 residues. V lost 0 bases, J lost 4 bases, and 3 bases stayed unmatched. The CDR3 loop is CAISESGTGVYEQYF. The CDR3 DNA reads as TGTGCCATCAGTGAGTCCGGGACAGGGGTTTACGAGCAGTACTTC.

A single count supports this clonotype. The chain uses TRBV7-8 and TRBJ2-7; D is unclear. This CDR3 spans 13 amino acids. Trimming shortened V by 1 base and J by 5 bases, and 9 bases separated the two germline ends. CDR1 and CDR2 from the germline V gene are SGHVS and FQNEAQ. CDR3 nucleotides: TGTGCCAGCAGCTTAGAGGTCGGCCACGAGCAGTACTTC. This encodes CASSLEVGHEQYF.

The rearrangement uses TRBV20-1 and TRBJ2-3; 9 bases are shared with TRBD2. Looked up from germline, CDR1 is DFQATT and CDR2 is SNEGSKA (reference sequence). The V and J ends lost 5 bases and 5 bases, in that order; junction bases with no gene match: 8. This CDR3 has 14 amino acids. The chain's CDR3 is CSASSGRILDTQYF. Written as DNA, the CDR3 is TGCAGTGCTTCCAGCGGGAGGATCTTAGATACGCAGTATTTT.

V and J are TRBV12-3 or TRBV12-4 and TRBJ2-3; no reliable D call. Trimming took off 3 bases at V and 0 bases at J, with 4 bases between the two ends. This CDR3 spans 13 amino acids. CDR3 loop: CASSFHSTDTQYF. CDR3 in DNA: TGTGCCAGCAGTTTCCACAGCACAGATACGCAGTATTTT.

The chain joins TRBV2 to TRBJ2-6; no definite D call. The CDR3 runs 16 residues. In germline, CDR1 is SNHLY, CDR2 FYNNEI. V lost 1 base to trimming and J lost 4 bases, with 11 bases between them. DNA for the CDR3: TGTGCCAGCAGTGAAGTAGTACGAGCAGGGGCCAACGTCCTGACTTTC. Translating gives CASSEVVRAGANVLTF.

This clonotype has more than one count but fewer than ten. This chain links TRBV3-1 with TRBJ1-3; D uncertain. Per germline, CDR1 LGHDT and CDR2 YNNKEL (reference sequence). The CDR3 length is 16 residues. The V and J ends lost 2 bases and 0 bases respectively, with 11 bases between them. The DNA for the CDR3 is TGTGCCAGCAGCCAAACCCCTAACCGCTCTGGAAACACCATATATTTT. Encoded protein: CASSQTPNRSGNTIYF. Together with reference TRBV3-1 and TRBJ1-3, the CDR3 gives the full variable domain: DTAVSQTPKYLVTQMGNDKSIKCEQNLGHDTMYWYKQDSKKFLKIMFSYNNKELIINETVPNRFSPKSPDKAHLNLHINSLELGDSAVYFCASSQTPNRSGNTIYFGEGSWLTVV.

This chain uses TRBV20-1 with TRBJ2-3; 10 nucleotides line up with TRBD2. Looked up from germline, CDR1 is DFQATT and CDR2 is SNEGSKA (reference sequence). CDR3 length equals 14 residues. With V trimmed by 3 bases and J by 4 bases, 4 bases remained unmatched. CDR3 nucleotide sequence: TGCAGTGCTAGGAACCTAGCGGGAGCAGATACGCAGTATTTT. The encoded protein is CSARNLAGADTQYF.